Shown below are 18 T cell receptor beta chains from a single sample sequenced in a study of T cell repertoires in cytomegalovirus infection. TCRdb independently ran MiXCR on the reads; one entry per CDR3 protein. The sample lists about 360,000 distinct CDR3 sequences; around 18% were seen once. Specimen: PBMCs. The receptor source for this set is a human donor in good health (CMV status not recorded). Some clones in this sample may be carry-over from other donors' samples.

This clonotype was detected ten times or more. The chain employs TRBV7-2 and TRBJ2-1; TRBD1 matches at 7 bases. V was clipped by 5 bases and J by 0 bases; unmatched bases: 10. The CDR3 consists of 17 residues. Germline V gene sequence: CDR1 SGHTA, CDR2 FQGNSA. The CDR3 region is CASSPRPTGNSYNEQFF. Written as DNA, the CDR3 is TGTGCCAGCAGCCCCCGCCCGACAGGGAACTCCTACAATGAGCAGTTCTTC.

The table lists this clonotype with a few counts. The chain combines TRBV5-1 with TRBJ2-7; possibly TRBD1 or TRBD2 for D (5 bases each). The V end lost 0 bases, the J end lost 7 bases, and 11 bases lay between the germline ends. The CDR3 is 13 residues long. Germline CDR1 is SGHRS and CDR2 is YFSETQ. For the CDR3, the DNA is TGCGCCAGCAGCTTGGCAGGGACGGGTGAGCAGTACTTC. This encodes CASSLAGTGEQYF.

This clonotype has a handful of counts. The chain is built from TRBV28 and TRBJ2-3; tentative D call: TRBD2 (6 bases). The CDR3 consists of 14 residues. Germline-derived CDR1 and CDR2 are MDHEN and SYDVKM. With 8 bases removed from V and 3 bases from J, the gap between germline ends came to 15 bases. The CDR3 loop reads CASQMGLRTDTQYF. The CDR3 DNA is TGTGCCAGCCAAATGGGACTTCGTACAGATACGCAGTATTTT.

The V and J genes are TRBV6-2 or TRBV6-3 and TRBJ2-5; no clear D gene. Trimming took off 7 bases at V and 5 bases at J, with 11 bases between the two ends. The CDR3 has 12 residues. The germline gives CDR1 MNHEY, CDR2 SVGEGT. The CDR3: CASNKGRETQYF. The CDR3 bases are TGTGCCAGCAATAAAGGACGGGAGACCCAGTACTTC.

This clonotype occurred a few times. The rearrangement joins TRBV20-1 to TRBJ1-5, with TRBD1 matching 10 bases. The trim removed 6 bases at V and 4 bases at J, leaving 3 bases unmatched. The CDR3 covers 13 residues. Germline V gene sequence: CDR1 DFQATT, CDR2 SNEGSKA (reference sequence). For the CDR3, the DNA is TGCAGTGCCTGGACAGGGGGGAATCAGCCCCAGCATTTT. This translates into CSAWTGGNQPQHF.

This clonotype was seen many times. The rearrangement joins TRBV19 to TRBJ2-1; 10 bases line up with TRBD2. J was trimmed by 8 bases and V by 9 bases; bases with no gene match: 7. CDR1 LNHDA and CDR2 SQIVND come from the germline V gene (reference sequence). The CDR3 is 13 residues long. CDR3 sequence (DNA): TGTGCCAGCTCACTAGCGGGATGGGATGAGCAGTTCTTC. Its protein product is CASSLAGWDEQFF.

The DNA of the CDR3 is TGTGCCAGCAGATCCACTAGGACAGGTTATGAAAAACTGTTTTTT. Its protein is CASRSTRTGYEKLFF. The chain employs TRBV5-5 and TRBJ1-4, with 7 positions matching TRBD1. The CDR3 is made up of 15 amino acids. V shed 5 bases and J 6 bases; nucleotides not matched to a gene: 10. CDR1 and CDR2 (germline): SGHKS, YYEKEE (reference sequence). Full variable domain (outside the CDR3, taken from reference TRBV5-5 and TRBJ1-4): DAGVTQSPTHLIKTRGQQVTLRCSPISGHKSVSWYQQVLGQGPQFIFQYYEKEERGRGNFPDRFSARQFPNYSSELNVNALLLGDSALYLCASRSTRTGYEKLFFGSGTQLSVL.

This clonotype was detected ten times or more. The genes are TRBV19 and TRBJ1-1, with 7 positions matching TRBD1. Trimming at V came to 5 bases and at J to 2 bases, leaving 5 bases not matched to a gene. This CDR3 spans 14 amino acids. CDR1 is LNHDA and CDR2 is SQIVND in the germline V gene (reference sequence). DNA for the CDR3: TGTGCCAGTAGTCGACAGGGTCCTAACACTGAAGCTTTCTTT. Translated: CASSRQGPNTEAFF.

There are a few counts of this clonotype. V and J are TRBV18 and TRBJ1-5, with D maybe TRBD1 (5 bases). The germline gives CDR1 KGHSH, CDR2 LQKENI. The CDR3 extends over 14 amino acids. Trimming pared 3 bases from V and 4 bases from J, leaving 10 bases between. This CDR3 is CASSPGRRNQPQHF. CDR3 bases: TGTGCCAGCTCACCGGGACGGCGTAATCAGCCCCAGCATTTT.

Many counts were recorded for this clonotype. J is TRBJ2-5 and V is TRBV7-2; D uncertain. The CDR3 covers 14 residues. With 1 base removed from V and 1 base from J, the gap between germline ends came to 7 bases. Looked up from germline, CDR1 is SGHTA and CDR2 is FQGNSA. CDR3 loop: CASSLVSSQETQYF. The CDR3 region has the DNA TGTGCCAGCAGCTTAGTTAGCTCCCAAGAGACCCAGTACTTC.

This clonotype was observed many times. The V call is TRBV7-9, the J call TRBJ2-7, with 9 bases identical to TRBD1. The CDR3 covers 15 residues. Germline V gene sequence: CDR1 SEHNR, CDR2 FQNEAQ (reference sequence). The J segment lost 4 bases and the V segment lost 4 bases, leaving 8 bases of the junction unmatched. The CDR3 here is CASSSTGGVGYEQYF. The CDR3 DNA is TGTGCCAGCAGCTCTACAGGGGGCGTCGGGTACGAGCAGTACTTC.

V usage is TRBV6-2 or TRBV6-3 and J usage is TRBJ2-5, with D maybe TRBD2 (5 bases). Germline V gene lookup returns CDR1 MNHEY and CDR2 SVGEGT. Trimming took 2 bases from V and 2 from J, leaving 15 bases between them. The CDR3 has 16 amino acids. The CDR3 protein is CASSYPPGSGQETQYF. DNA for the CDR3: TGTGCCAGCAGTTACCCCCCGGGAAGCGGACAAGAGACCCAGTACTTC.

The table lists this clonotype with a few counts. The CDR3 reads CASLGRDSPLHF. CDR3 bases: TGTGCCAGCTTAGGCAGGGATTCACCCCTCCACTTT. The J gene is TRBJ1-6, the V gene TRBV28; weak D call: TRBD1 (5 bases). Germline-derived CDR1 and CDR2 are MDHEN and SYDVKM. V lost 8 bases, J lost 8 bases, and 10 bases lay in between. CDR3 length: 12 amino acids.

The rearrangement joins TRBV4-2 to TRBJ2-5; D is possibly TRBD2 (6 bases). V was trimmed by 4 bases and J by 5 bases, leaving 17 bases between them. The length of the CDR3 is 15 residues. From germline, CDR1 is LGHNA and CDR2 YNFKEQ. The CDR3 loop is CASSRSGVSEETQYF. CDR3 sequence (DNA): TGTGCCAGCAGCCGGTCGGGAGTCTCTGAGGAGACCCAGTACTTC.

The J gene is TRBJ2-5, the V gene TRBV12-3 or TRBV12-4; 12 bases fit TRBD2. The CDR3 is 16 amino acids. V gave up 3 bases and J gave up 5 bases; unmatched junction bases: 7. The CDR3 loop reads CASSLASGGADETQYF. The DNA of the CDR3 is TGTGCCAGCAGTTTGGCTAGCGGGGGGGCCGATGAGACCCAGTACTTC.

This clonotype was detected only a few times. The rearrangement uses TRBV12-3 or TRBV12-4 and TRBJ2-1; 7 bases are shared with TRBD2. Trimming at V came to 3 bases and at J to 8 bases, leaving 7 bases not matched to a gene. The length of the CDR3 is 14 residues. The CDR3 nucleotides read TGTGCCAGCAGTTTCGCGGGGGTCGTGGATGAGCAGTTCTTC. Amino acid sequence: CASSFAGVVDEQFF.

The CDR3 DNA follows: TGTGCCAGTAGTATGAAGACAGTTTACGAGCAGTACTTC. This sequence encodes CASSMKTVYEQYF. This rearrangement joins TRBV19 to TRBJ2-7; D might be TRBD1 (5 bases). The CDR3 is 13 residues long. With 3 bases removed from V and 4 bases from J, the gap between germline ends came to 10 bases. Germline-derived CDR1 and CDR2 are LNHDA and SQIVND (reference sequence).

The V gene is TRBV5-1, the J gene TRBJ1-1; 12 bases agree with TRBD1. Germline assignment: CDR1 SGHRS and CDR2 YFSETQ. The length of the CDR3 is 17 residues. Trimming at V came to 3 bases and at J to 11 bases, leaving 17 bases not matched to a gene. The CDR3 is CASSSNPGTGGGGVAFF. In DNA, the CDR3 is TGCGCCAGCAGCTCCAACCCCGGGACAGGGGGCGGAGGAGTGGCTTTCTTT.